A single sample gave rise to the 19 T cell receptor beta chains below, sequenced in a study of molecular identifiers for immune sequencing clone quantification. TCRdb redid the calling of the PCR reads with MiXCR, one entry per CDR3 protein. The sample contains 490,000 or so distinct CDR3 sequences, about 25% of which appear only once. Sequenced sample: naive CD8+ T cells from blood, with Jurkat cell RNA spiked in. Noted subset: FACS-sorted CD8+CD4-CCR7+CD45RA+ naive T cells. These TCRs come from a human donor in good health. Some libraries in this study had Jurkat cell RNA spiked in.

This sequence joins TRBV4-3 and TRBJ2-7, with D possibly TRBD1 on 6 matching bases. The CDR3 totals 18 residues. Trimming took off 0 bases at V and 2 bases at J, with 20 bases between the two ends. Germline V gives CDR1 LGHNA, CDR2 YSLEER. CDR3 in amino acids: CASSQEKSRAGTTYEQYF. CDR3 sequence (DNA): TGCGCCAGCAGCCAAGAAAAGTCAAGGGCCGGGACAACCTACGAGCAGTACTTC.

This clonotype was seen many times. The rearrangement joins TRBV7-9 to TRBJ1-1; D possibly corresponds to TRBD1 (5 bases). Germline assignment: CDR1 SEHNR and CDR2 FQNEAQ (reference sequence). The V end lost 7 bases, the J end lost 8 bases, and 23 bases lay between the germline ends. The CDR3 covers 15 residues. The CDR3 loop is CASTPGTPVSLEAFF. CDR3 DNA: TGTGCCAGCACCCCCGGGACGCCGGTTTCGCTAGAAGCTTTCTTT.

This clonotype occurred a few times. At one end the junction does not follow the germline gene, possibly because of a read error. J is TRBJ2-2 and V is TRBV7-9; a weak D match, TRBD2 (5 bases). Germline CDR1 SEHNR, CDR2 FQNEAQ (reference sequence). The CDR3 contains 12 residues. CDR3 sequence reads: CASTLLAGELFF. The CDR3 coding sequence is TGTGCCAGCACCTTACTAGCCGGGGAGCTGTTTTTT.

This clonotype was counted a few times. V and J are TRBV19 and TRBJ2-7, with D perhaps TRBD1 (5 bases). The CDR3 spans 14 residues. CDR1 is LNHDA, CDR2 SQIVND, per germline (reference sequence). Deletions cut 5 bases from V and 2 bases from J, with 13 bases between. CDR3 in amino acids: CASSYLGPTYEQYF. The CDR3 DNA sequence: TGTGCCAGTAGTTATTTGGGGCCGACCTACGAGCAGTACTTC. Filled out from reference TRBV19 and TRBJ2-7, the complete variable domain reads DGGITQSPKYLFRKEGQNVTLSCEQNLNHDAMYWYRQDPGQGLRLIYYSQIVNDFQKGDIAEGYSVSREKKESFPLTVTSAQKNPTAFYLCASSYLGPTYEQYFGPGTRLTVT.

This clonotype was recorded a few times. This rearrangement joins TRBV3-1 to TRBJ2-7; possibly TRBD2 for D (6 bases). The CDR3 covers 15 residues. Trimming took off 4 bases at V and 7 bases at J, with 20 bases between the two ends. CDR1 and CDR2 from the germline V gene are LGHDT and YNNKEL (reference sequence). Written as DNA, the CDR3 is TGTGCCAGCAGCCGGGGGACTGACCATTTACGGGAGCAGTACTTC. This codes for CASSRGTDHLREQYF.

This chain connects TRBV27 to TRBJ1-1; no firm D call. The germline V gene encodes CDR1 MNHEY and CDR2 SMNVEV (reference sequence). This CDR3 has 12 residues. V lost 5 bases and J lost 10, with 14 bases in between. CDR3 residues: CASSPRGSVAFF. CDR3 nucleotides: TGTGCCAGCAGTCCAAGAGGGTCGGTAGCTTTCTTT.

This clonotype was counted at least ten times. The genes are TRBV19 and TRBJ2-5, with D unclear. The CDR3 spans 13 residues. V lost 9 bases and J lost 2, with 13 bases in between. Germline V gene lookup returns CDR1 LNHDA and CDR2 SQIVND (reference sequence). The CDR3 DNA reads as TGTGCCAGCAGCTTTTGGGGTCAAGAGACCCAGTACTTC. This encodes CASSFWGQETQYF. Full variable domain (missing parts from reference TRBV19 and TRBJ2-5): DGGITQSPKYLFRKEGQNVTLSCEQNLNHDAMYWYRQDPGQGLRLIYYSQIVNDFQKGDIAEGYSVSREKKESFPLTVTSAQKNPTAFYLCASSFWGQETQYFGPGTRLLVL.

This clonotype was recorded at least ten times. This chain uses TRBV4-3 with TRBJ2-7, with a weak D call TRBD1 (7 bases). Trimming took off 2 bases at V and 3 bases at J, with 14 bases between the two ends. The germline gives CDR1 LGHNA, CDR2 YSLEER. The CDR3 contains 15 residues. DNA of the CDR3: TGCGCCAGCAGCCAACGACAGGGAGGTAGCTACGAGCAGTACTTC. Protein product: CASSQRQGGSYEQYF.

Written as DNA, the CDR3 is TGTGCCTGGAGTGTACAGGGGGGAACTGAGCAGTTCTTC. Translated, it gives CAWSVQGGTEQFF. The chain carries TRBV30 and TRBJ2-1; 8 bases fit TRBD1. The CDR3 length is 13 residues. J lost 9 bases, V lost 0 bases, and 4 bases had no gene match. Per the germline V gene, CDR1 is GTSNPN and CDR2 is SVGIG (reference sequence).

As to this clonotype: A read error may explain this, as a much larger clone is one base away. It is likely a read error, because the conserved phenylalanine at the end of the CDR3 is missing. V and J are TRBV10-2 and TRBJ2-7; the D is unclear. The germline V gene encodes CDR1 WSHSY and CDR2 SAAADI. The germline V and J ends were trimmed by 4 bases and 4 bases, with 11 bases remaining between them. CDR3 length equals 13 residues. CDR3 DNA: TGCGCCAGCAGTGTTGGCAGCCAGTACGAGCAGTACCTC. Encoded protein: CASSVGSQYEQYL.

This clonotype was found many times. The chain couples TRBV29-1 to TRBJ2-3; D not certain. V lost 7 bases and J 0 bases, leaving 2 bases between the germline ends. CDR3 length equals 10 residues. Germline-derived CDR1 and CDR2 are SQVTM and ANQGSEA. CDR3 protein: CSGSTDTQYF. In nucleotides, the CDR3 is TGCAGCGGCAGCACAGATACGCAGTATTTT.

The chain combines TRBV4-2 with TRBJ1-1; D is possibly TRBD1 (5 bases). This CDR3 is 16 amino acids long. CDR1 LGHNA and CDR2 YNFKEQ come from the germline V gene. Trimming shortened V by 1 base and J by 5 bases, and 17 bases separated the two germline ends. CDR3 loop: CASSQVGHRGETEAFF. CDR3 sequence (DNA): TGTGCCAGCAGCCAAGTAGGACACCGGGGGGAAACTGAAGCTTTCTTT.

This clonotype appeared a single time. This rearrangement joins TRBV20-1 to TRBJ2-7; D perhaps matches TRBD2 (6 bases). The V gene's germline CDR1 is DFQATT and CDR2 SNEGSKA (reference sequence). V shed 1 base and J shed 0 bases, with 13 bases lying between them. The length of the CDR3 is 15 residues. For the CDR3, the DNA is TGCAGTGCTAGAGGAGCGGGTACTAGCTCCTACGAGCAGTACTTC. This encodes CSARGAGTSSYEQYF.

The V and J genes are TRBV12-3 or TRBV12-4 and TRBJ1-2; 8 nucleotides agree with TRBD1. V trimming: 7 bases; J trimming: 4 bases; junction bases outside the gene matches: 8. CDR3 length: 14 amino acids. In nucleotides, the CDR3 is TGTGCCAGCACCCCAACAGGGGGTACCTATGGCTACACCTTC. This gives the protein CASTPTGGTYGYTF.

This rearrangement joins TRBV7-2 to TRBJ2-1; TRBD2 agrees at 9 bases. Trimming cost V 1 base and J 2 bases; bases outside gene matches: 3. The germline V gene has CDR1 SGHTA and CDR2 FQGNSA. There are 16 residues in the CDR3. DNA for the CDR3: TGTGCCAGCAGCTTAGAAACTAGCGGGCCCTACAATGAGCAGTTCTTC. This encodes CASSLETSGPYNEQFF.

This clonotype was seen a handful of times. The chain couples TRBV2 to TRBJ2-1; D unresolved. The ends were cut back, 8 bases at V and 0 bases at J, with 14 bases in the middle. The CDR3 is 15 amino acids. Germline V lookup: CDR1 SNHLY, CDR2 FYNNEI. The CDR3 protein is CASEVDASSYNEQFF. The CDR3 DNA follows: TGTGCCAGCGAGGTGGACGCGAGCTCCTACAATGAGCAGTTCTTC.

J is TRBJ2-7 and V is TRBV7-2; TRBD2 agrees at 8 bases. The J segment lost 5 bases and the V segment lost 1 base, leaving 10 bases of the junction unmatched. Germline lookup yields CDR1 SGHTA and CDR2 FQGNSA. The CDR3 is made up of 16 amino acids. The CDR3 here is CASSLEVVAGNHEQYF. The CDR3 region has the DNA TGTGCCAGCAGCTTAGAGGTGGTAGCGGGGAACCACGAGCAGTACTTC.

This clonotype has only a few counts. The chain is built from TRBV4-3 and TRBJ2-6, with 7 bases fitting TRBD1. CDR3 length: 21 amino acids. CDR1 is LGHNA, CDR2 YSLEER, per germline. Losses at the gene ends were 0 bases for V and 1 base for J; bases not matched to a gene: 15. The CDR3 reads CASSQESAFGTAPSGANVLTF. The CDR3, as DNA: TGCGCCAGCAGCCAAGAAAGTGCATTCGGGACAGCCCCATCTGGGGCCAACGTCCTGACTTTC.

This chain links TRBV9 with TRBJ2-3; D not certain. Germline CDR1 and CDR2: SGDLS and YYNGEE. This CDR3 is 13 amino acids long. Trimming removed 0 bases at V and 4 bases at J, with 6 bases between. CDR3 amino acids: CASSVGSPDTQYF. CDR3 bases: TGTGCCAGCAGCGTAGGAAGCCCAGATACGCAGTATTTT.